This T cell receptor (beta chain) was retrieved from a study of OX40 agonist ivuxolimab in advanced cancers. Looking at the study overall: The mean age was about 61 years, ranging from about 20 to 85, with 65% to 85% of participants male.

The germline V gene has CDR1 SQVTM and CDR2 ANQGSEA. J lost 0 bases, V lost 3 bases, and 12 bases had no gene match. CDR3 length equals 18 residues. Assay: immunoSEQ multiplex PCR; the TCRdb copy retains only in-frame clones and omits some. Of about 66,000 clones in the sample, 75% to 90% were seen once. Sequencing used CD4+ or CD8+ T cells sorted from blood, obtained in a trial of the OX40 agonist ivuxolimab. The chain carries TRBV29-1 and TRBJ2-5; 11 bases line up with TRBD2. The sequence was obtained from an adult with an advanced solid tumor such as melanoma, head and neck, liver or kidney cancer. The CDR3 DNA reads TGCAGCGTTGACGAGACTAGCGGGACTGAGGGGTACCAAGAGACCCAGTACTTC. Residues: CSVDETSGTEGYQETQYF.